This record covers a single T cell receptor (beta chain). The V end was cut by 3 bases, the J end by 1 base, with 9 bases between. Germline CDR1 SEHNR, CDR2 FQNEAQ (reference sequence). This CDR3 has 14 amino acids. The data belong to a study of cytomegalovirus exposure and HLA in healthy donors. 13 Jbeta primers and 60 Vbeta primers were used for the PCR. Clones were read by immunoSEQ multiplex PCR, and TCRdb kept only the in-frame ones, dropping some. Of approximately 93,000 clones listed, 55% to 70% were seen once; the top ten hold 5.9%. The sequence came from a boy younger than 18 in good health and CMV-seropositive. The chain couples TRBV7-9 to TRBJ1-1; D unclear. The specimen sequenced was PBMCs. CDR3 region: CASSLRAENTEAFF. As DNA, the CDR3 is TGTGCCAGCAGCTTGAGGGCGGAGAACACTGAAGCTTTCTTT.